This is a list of T cell receptor beta chains from one sample in a study of technical replicates of blood from a few donors. Clones were read by immunoSEQ multiplex PCR, and TCRdb kept only the in-frame ones, dropping some. In the table there are fewer than 60,000 clones, roughly 92% of which are singletons. The sample consisted of PBMCs. The receptors derive from a human donor in good health. Some clones in this sample may be carry-over from other donors' samples. CDR3s include the opening cysteine and the closing phenylalanine or tryptophan. Fields, in order: J gene, clone size, D gene, V gene, CDR3 protein, CDR3 DNA. A D gene is named only where the DNA matches it firmly. Where a row states a size, it is once, few, many or the class of an expanded clone; other rows omit it.

TRBJ2-1	.	.	TRBV7-2	CASSPGGASSYNEQFF	TGTGCCAGCAGCCCGGGCGGGGCGAGCTCCTACAATGAGCAGTTCTTC
TRBJ1-1	.	TRBD1	TRBV28	CASKGQTNTEAFF	TGTGCCAGCAAGGGACAGACTAACACTGAAGCTTTCTTT
TRBJ2-7	.	TRBD1	TRBV10-3	CAISGGTGGSVYEQYF	TGTGCCATCAGTGGAGGAACAGGGGGATCGGTTTACGAGCAGTACTTC
TRBJ2-7	.	TRBD2	TRBV6-1	CASSRTSVSYEQYF	TGTGCCAGCAGTAGGACTAGCGTATCCTACGAGCAGTACTTC
TRBJ2-7	.	.	TRBV6-5	CASSYRQGGNEQYF	TGTGCCAGCAGTTACAGACAGGGCGGGAACGAGCAGTACTTC
TRBJ2-5	.	TRBD2	TRBV7-3	CASASGGAETQYF	TGTGCCAGCGCAAGCGGGGGGGCTGAGACCCAGTACTTC
TRBJ1-1	.	TRBD1	TRBV9	CASSVEAGGGNTEAFF	TGTGCCAGCAGCGTAGAAGCAGGGGGAGGGAACACTGAAGCTTTCTTT
TRBJ2-7	.	TRBD2	TRBV7-6	CASSPNSGRAYEQYF	TGTGCCAGCAGCCCTAATAGCGGGAGGGCCTACGAGCAGTACTTC
TRBJ1-4	once	.	TRBV6-6	CASSYTAKYEKLFF	TGTGCCAGCAGTTACACTGCTAAATATGAAAAACTGTTTTTT
TRBJ2-7	.	TRBD2	TRBV7-2	CASSRLAGARYEQYF	TGTGCCAGCAGTCGGCTAGCGGGGGCGCGCTACGAGCAGTACTTC
TRBJ1-3	.	.	TRBV7-8	CASSFAMGNTIYF	TGTGCCAGCAGCTTTGCGATGGGAAACACCATATATTTT
TRBJ2-5	.	TRBD2	TRBV5-4	CASSLVGTSESKTQYF	TGTGCCAGCAGCTTGGTGGGGACTAGCGAGAGCAAGACCCAGTACTTC
TRBJ1-3	.	.	TRBV4-1	CASSQAGREAGNTIYF	TGCGCCAGCAGCCAAGCAGGACGGGAGGCTGGAAACACCATATATTTT
TRBJ1-5	large	.	TRBV21-1	CASSKGQGQPQHF	TGTGCCAGCAGCAAAGGACAGGGGCAGCCCCAGCATTTT
TRBJ2-7	.	.	TRBV7-2	CASSLTGYEQYF	TGTGCCAGCAGCTTGACGGGCTACGAGCAGTACTTC
TRBJ1-2	.	.	TRBV6-1	CASSESSANYGYTF	TGTGCCAGCAGTGAATCGTCTGCTAACTATGGCTACACCTTC
TRBJ1-4	.	.	TRBV5-6	CASSSTGATNEKLFF	TGTGCCAGCAGCTCGACAGGTGCAACTAATGAAAAACTGTTTTTT
TRBJ2-7	medium-sized	TRBD2	TRBV2	CASRRGTSGTYEQYF	TGTGCCTCACGCCGGGGGACTAGCGGCACCTACGAGCAGTACTTC
TRBJ2-7	.	.	TRBV11-2	CASSSSAGPYEQYF	TGTGCCAGCAGCTCCTCCGCGGGACCCTACGAGCAGTACTTC
TRBJ2-2	.	.	TRBV7-6	CASSLASSTGELFF	TGTGCCAGCAGCTTAGCTAGCAGCACCGGGGAGCTGTTTTTT
TRBJ2-5	.	TRBD2	TRBV19	CASSARSGLQETQYF	TGTGCCAGTAGTGCTCGTAGCGGGTTACAAGAGACCCAGTACTTC
TRBJ1-5	.	.	TRBV2	CASRSGRQSNQPQHF	TGTGCCAGCAGATCCGGGAGGCAGAGCAATCAGCCCCAGCATTTT
TRBJ2-7	.	TRBD2	TRBV4-1	CASSQDLTSGGYEQYF	TGCGCCAGCAGCCAAGATCTCACTAGCGGGGGGTACGAGCAGTACTTC
TRBJ1-6	.	TRBD1	TRBV6-1	CASSETGGSRSPLHF	TGTGCCAGCAGTGAAACAGGGGGAAGTCGATCACCCCTCCACTTT
TRBJ1-2	.	.	TRBV15	CATSRDLGGANYGYTF	TGTGCCACCAGCAGAGATTTGGGGGGGGCGAACTATGGCTACACCTTC
TRBJ1-1	once	TRBD1	TRBV19	CASSSQGVLSEAFF	TGTGCCAGTAGTTCACAGGGGGTTCTTTCTGAAGCTTTCTTT
TRBJ1-2	once	.	TRBV5-6	CASSLSPNYGYTF	TGTGCCAGCAGCTTGTCTCCTAACTATGGCTACACCTTC
TRBJ1-1	.	TRBD1	TRBV6-5	CASRRQGFTEAFF	TGTGCCAGCAGAAGACAGGGTTTCACTGAAGCTTTCTTT
TRBJ2-1	.	TRBD2	TRBV29-1	CSVEGGSGRTSSYNEQFF	TGCAGCGTTGAAGGTGGTAGCGGGAGGACGAGCTCCTACAATGAGCAGTTCTTC
TRBJ1-3	.	TRBD1	TRBV6-6	CASKGTGESSGNTIYF	TGTGCCAGCAAGGGGACAGGGGAGAGCTCTGGAAACACCATATATTTT
TRBJ2-7	.	TRBD2	TRBV7-3	CASSRGGGLTYEQYF	TGTGCCAGCAGCCGCGGGGGAGGATTAACCTACGAGCAGTACTTC
TRBJ2-7	.	.	TRBV6-6	CASNEGFAYEQYF	TGTGCCAGCAACGAGGGTTTCGCCTACGAGCAGTACTTC
TRBJ2-1	.	TRBD2	TRBV6-1	CASSAPGLAGGYNEQFF	TGTGCCAGCAGTGCTCCCGGACTAGCGGGAGGCTACAATGAGCAGTTCTTC
TRBJ1-2	.	TRBD1	TRBV27	CASSFNRGSDGYTF	TGTGCCAGCAGTTTTAACAGGGGGTCGGATGGCTACACCTTC
TRBJ2-5	.	.	TRBV6-5	CASSRGRPPETQYF	TGTGCCAGCAGTCGCGGGCGGCCCCCAGAGACCCAGTACTTC
TRBJ2-7	.	TRBD2	TRBV6-1	CASSDPRLAGDYEQYF	TGTGCCAGCAGTGACCCACGACTAGCGGGAGACTACGAGCAGTACTTC
TRBJ2-7	.	.	TRBV7-3	CASSLYVATEQYF	TGTGCCAGCAGCTTATACGTTGCAACTGAGCAGTACTTC
TRBJ2-1	.	.	TRBV7-9	CASSHPMSSYNEQFF	TGTGCCAGCAGCCACCCTATGAGCTCCTACAATGAGCAGTTCTTC
TRBJ1-2	.	.	TRBV7-2	CASSLVAEGGYTF	TGTGCCAGCAGCTTAGTGGCAGAGGGTGGCTACACCTTC
TRBJ1-1	.	.	TRBV6-1	CASSRGAGLNTEAFF	TGTGCCAGCAGCCGCGGGGCAGGGTTGAACACTGAAGCTTTCTTT
TRBJ1-1	.	TRBD1	TRBV10-3	CAISGGQGGTEAFF	TGTGCCATCAGTGGGGGACAGGGAGGGACTGAAGCTTTCTTT
TRBJ2-7	.	TRBD1	TRBV2	CASSAGTGAYEQYF	TGTGCCAGCAGCGCCGGGACAGGAGCCTACGAGCAGTACTTC
TRBJ2-1	.	TRBD2	TRBV6-6	CGSGRGAYNEQFF	TGTGGGTCTGGGCGGGGGGCCTACAATGAGCAGTTCTTC
TRBJ2-2	.	.	TRBV7-3	CASSLINTGELFF	TGTGCCAGCAGCTTAATAAACACCGGGGAGCTGTTTTTT
TRBJ1-6	.	.	TRBV7-9	CASSSGVGYSPLHF	TGTGCCAGCAGCTCAGGGGTCGGGTATTCACCCCTCCACTTT